This TCR beta chain was retrieved from a study of B cell selection in AIRE deficiency. General study points: Of some 4,000 shared Treg TCRbeta sequences, about 30% were healthy-only, around 9.3% patient-only.

The regulatory T cell sort gate was CD4+CD25hiCD127low/negative. The data were produced by immunoSEQ multiplex PCR, yet TCRdb's version contains in-frame clones alone and is incomplete. Among about 18,000 clones listed, around 93% were seen once. Trimming took 5 bases from V and 4 from J, leaving 17 bases between them. The CDR3 contains 16 residues. Germline V gives CDR1 SGHVS, CDR2 FNYEAQ. The table lists this clone with a count of one. Its antigen remains unidentified. The chain joins TRBV7-6 to TRBJ2-2; the D gene is possibly TRBD2 (6 bases). The TCR comes from a human donor in good health. Source material: CD4+CD25+ Tregs sorted from PBMCs. The CDR3 protein is CASSQGLFPGTGELFF. Written as DNA, the CDR3 is TGTGCCAGCAGCCAGGGACTTTTCCCTGGCACCGGGGAGCTGTTTTTT.